This TCR beta chain was captured in a study of post-analysis software for immune sequencing data. Study summary: As for disease course, relapsing-remitting, secondary progressive and progressive-relapsing multiple sclerosis were all included. General observations from the study: A few TRBV segments appeared more often in patients than in controls, and TRBV5-6, TRBV5-1 and TRBV20-1 were among these. Comparison with controls showed significantly lower normalized Chao1 diversity in multiple sclerosis patients.

With regard to this clonotype: What it recognizes is unknown.

The CDR3 is made up of 14 amino acids. V was trimmed by 6 bases and J by 2 bases, leaving 13 bases between them. Prepared TCR beta cDNA libraries contained unique molecular identifiers. TCRdb ran MiXCR on the PCR reads and lists one entry per CDR3 protein. The table shows about 560,000 distinct CDR3 sequences, with 44% occurring only once. The sequence derives from a girl under 18 with multiple sclerosis. Sequenced: blood. The chain recombines TRBV12-3 or TRBV12-4 with TRBJ1-2, with D tentatively TRBD1 (6 bases). The CDR3 loop is CASSARTANYGYTF. The CDR3, as DNA: TGTGCCAGCAGCGCTAGGACAGCCAACTATGGCTACACCTTC.